The 32 T cell receptor beta chains below all came from one sample that was sequenced in a study of control samples from healthy donors and cancer patients. The method was immunoSEQ multiplex PCR; TCRdb's version includes in-frame clones alone and lacks a portion of them. The sample holds just over 90,000 clones, approximately 90% seen once. Material: blood. Every receptor here comes from a woman aged 50 to 60 in good health.

The J gene is TRBJ1-2, the V gene TRBV29-1; 7 bases line up with TRBD1. CDR1 is SQVTM, CDR2 ANQGSEA, per germline. V shed 3 bases and J 5 bases; nucleotides not matched to a gene: 3. The CDR3 totals 12 residues. In DNA form, the CDR3 reads TGCAGCGTTGAGGACAGGCCATATGGCTACACCTTC. Amino acid sequence: CSVEDRPYGYTF.

The V gene is TRBV7-2, the J gene TRBJ2-1; TRBD2 matches at 9 bases. The CDR3 has 15 amino acids. J was trimmed by 4 bases and V by 4 bases; bases with no gene match: 5. CDR1 is SGHTA, CDR2 FQGNSA, per germline. This chain's CDR3 is CASSSSGAPYNEQFF. DNA of the CDR3: TGTGCCAGCAGCTCTAGCGGGGCCCCTTACAATGAGCAGTTCTTC.

The chain employs TRBV18 and TRBJ1-1; D remains ambiguous. Germline CDR1 reads KGHSH; CDR2 reads LQKENI. The V and J ends lost 2 bases and 0 bases respectively, with 4 bases between them. This CDR3 is built from 13 residues. The CDR3 here is CASSPDMNTEAFF. The DNA of the CDR3 is TGTGCCAGCTCACCAGATATGAACACTGAAGCTTTCTTT.

The chain links TRBV7-2 to TRBJ2-3; TRBD2 matches 15 bases. CDR3 length: 17 residues. CDR1 is SGHTA, CDR2 FQGNSA, per germline. J gave up 2 bases and V 5 bases, and 5 bases lay outside the gene matches. CDR3 protein: CASSPGLAGGLTDTQYF. The CDR3 nucleotides are TGTGCCAGCAGCCCGGGACTAGCGGGAGGACTCACAGATACGCAGTATTTT.

The rearrangement links TRBV11-2 to TRBJ2-5; no firm D call. The V end lost 5 bases, the J end lost 5 bases, and 27 bases lay between the germline ends. The V gene's germline CDR1 is SGHAT and CDR2 FQNNGV. The CDR3 covers 18 residues. The CDR3 spells CASSPDALGWARVETQYF. As DNA, the CDR3 is TGTGCCAGCAGCCCCGATGCGCTGGGGTGGGCTCGGGTGGAGACCCAGTACTTC. The variable domain in full, completed from reference TRBV11-2 and TRBJ2-5, reads EAGVAQSPRYKIIEKRQSVAFWCNPISGHATLYWYQQILGQGPKLLIQFQNNGVVDDSQLPKDRFSAERLKGVDSTLKIQPAKLEDSAVYLCASSPDALGWARVETQYFGPGTRLLVL.

The genes are TRBV11-3 and TRBJ2-2; possibly TRBD2 for D (6 bases). Trimming removed 3 bases from V and 4 bases from J, with 9 bases in between. The V gene's germline CDR1 is SGHNT and CDR2 YENEEA. This CDR3 has 14 amino acids. DNA of the CDR3: TGTGCCAGCAGCTTGGAGGGGACCACCGGGGAGCTGTTTTTT. Translated: CASSLEGTTGELFF.

The CDR3 sequence: CASSLVESGGTEAFF. DNA for the CDR3: TGTGCCAGCAGCTTGGTTGAGTCAGGCGGCACTGAAGCTTTCTTT. The V call is TRBV5-4, the J call TRBJ1-1; no clear D. Per the germline V gene, CDR1 is SGHNT and CDR2 is YYREEE (reference sequence). The V gene lost 0 bases and the J gene lost 4 bases, with 13 bases spanning the gap. There are 15 residues in the CDR3.

The V call is TRBV6-6, the J call TRBJ2-3; weak D call: TRBD1 (7 bases). V was trimmed by 5 bases and J by 3 bases, leaving 21 bases between them. CDR1 is MNHNY and CDR2 is SVGAGI in the germline V gene (reference sequence). The CDR3 length is 17 residues. This CDR3 reads CASSRRGTASSTDTQYF. Written as DNA, the CDR3 is TGTGCCAGCAGTCGCCGGGGGACAGCCAGTAGTACAGATACGCAGTATTTT.

The chain is built from TRBV5-1 and TRBJ2-1; the match to TRBD2 covers 7 bases. CDR3 length equals 12 residues. Germline CDR1 is SGHRS and CDR2 is YFSETQ. After removal of 2 bases from V and 10 bases from J, the junction contained 3 bases not matched to a gene. The CDR3 DNA sequence: TGCGCCAGCAGCTTTCGGGGGGTCGAGCAGTTCTTC. It encodes CASSFRGVEQFF.

This chain uses TRBV3-1 (or the pseudogene TRBV3-2) with TRBJ2-2; D could derive from TRBD1 or TRBD2 (5 bases each). This CDR3 comprises 13 residues. V was pared by 4 bases and J by 6 bases, with 9 bases between. The V gene's germline CDR1 is LGHDT and CDR2 YNNKEL (reference sequence). The CDR3 loop is CASSRRGAGELFF. The CDR3, as DNA: TGTGCCAGCAGCCGCCGAGGGGCCGGGGAGCTGTTTTTT.

This sequence joins TRBV28 and TRBJ1-4, with 7 bases aligning to TRBD1. The CDR3 consists of 15 residues. Germline lookup yields CDR1 MDHEN and CDR2 SYDVKM. V dropped 8 bases and J dropped 8; count of bases not matched to a gene: 14. The CDR3 here is CASGHDRAVGEKLFF. CDR3 bases: TGTGCCAGCGGACACGACAGGGCGGTTGGGGAAAAACTGTTTTTT.

V and J are TRBV10-3 and TRBJ1-1, with 9 bases lining up with TRBD1. CDR3 length: 14 amino acids. V shed 6 bases and J 6 bases; nucleotides not matched to a gene: 8. The germline CDR1 and CDR2 sequences are ENHRY and SYGVKD. As DNA, the CDR3 is TGTGCCATCAGCGGGGACAGGGCGGTCCCTGAAGCTTTCTTT. Protein: CAISGDRAVPEAFF.

The rearrangement links TRBV11-1 to TRBJ2-3, with 15 bases aligning to TRBD2. This CDR3 is built from 15 residues. V trimming: 5 bases; J trimming: 6 bases; junction bases outside the gene matches: 3. Germline V gene data show CDR1 as SGHAT and CDR2 as FQDESV (reference sequence). The chain's CDR3 is CASSPGTSGRDTQYF. The CDR3 DNA reads TGTGCCAGCAGCCCCGGGACTAGCGGGAGGGATACGCAGTATTTT.

The rearrangement joins TRBV4-2 to TRBJ2-5; 9 bases line up with TRBD2. Germline trimming cut 4 bases from V and 4 bases from J; bases unmatched to any gene: 4. The CDR3 is 14 residues long. CDR1 and CDR2 (germline): LGHNA, YNFKEQ. CDR3 loop: CASSPRTSAETQYF. The CDR3 DNA reads as TGTGCCAGCAGCCCTAGGACTAGCGCAGAGACCCAGTACTTC.

The chain uses TRBV7-2 and TRBJ1-5; D is undetermined. This CDR3 has 15 amino acids. CDR1 is SGHTA and CDR2 is FQGNSA in the germline V gene. V gave up 3 bases and J gave up 0 bases, with 9 bases separating them. CDR3 sequence reads: CASSFSLTSNQPQHF. The CDR3 DNA reads as TGTGCCAGCAGCTTTTCTCTCACTAGCAATCAGCCCCAGCATTTT. Drawing the rest from reference TRBV7-2 and TRBJ1-5, the complete variable domain is GAGVSQSPSNKVTEKGKDVELRCDPISGHTALYWYRQSLGQGLEFLIYFQGNSAPDKSGLPSDRFSAERTGGSVSTLTIQRTQQEDSAVYLCASSFSLTSNQPQHFGDGTRLSIL.

The rearrangement uses TRBV27 and TRBJ1-6; D is unresolved. Germline CDR1 and CDR2: MNHEY and SMNVEV (reference sequence). The V and J ends lost 6 bases and 5 bases respectively, with 23 bases between them. The CDR3 consists of 18 residues. The CDR3 sequence: CASRPAVGLWRDNSPLHF. CDR3 nucleotides: TGTGCCAGCAGACCTGCCGTAGGACTTTGGAGGGATAATTCACCCCTCCACTTT.

This sequence joins TRBV5-5 and TRBJ2-7, with 11 bases identical to TRBD1. This CDR3 region has 16 residues. The trim removed 0 bases at V and 5 bases at J, leaving 7 bases unmatched. CDR1 is SGHKS, CDR2 YYEKEE, per germline (reference sequence). The CDR3: CASSLEVGQGANEQYF. CDR3 bases: TGTGCCAGCAGCTTGGAGGTAGGACAGGGGGCAAACGAGCAGTACTTC.

The V and J genes are TRBV7-9 and TRBJ1-2; the match to TRBD1 covers 12 bases. The CDR3 has 19 residues. Unmatched junction bases numbered 13, after V lost 2 bases and J lost 3 bases. Per the germline V gene, CDR1 is SEHNR and CDR2 is FQNEAQ (reference sequence). CDR3: CASSLYRLGQGARDYGYTF. The DNA for the CDR3 is TGTGCCAGCAGCTTATACCGATTGGGACAGGGGGCTCGAGACTATGGCTACACCTTC.

A single count supports this clone. The chain's CDR3 is CASSSIGHRGSRNTIYF. The CDR3 bases are TGTGCCAGCAGCTCAATCGGACACAGGGGGTCGCGAAACACCATATATTTT. The V and J genes are TRBV7-2 and TRBJ1-3; 8 bases align to TRBD1. CDR3 size: 17 residues. V was clipped by 4 bases and J by 5 bases; unmatched bases: 13. Per germline, CDR1 SGHTA and CDR2 FQGNSA. Looking up the rest from reference TRBV7-2 and TRBJ1-3 gives the full variable domain: GAGVSQSPSNKVTEKGKDVELRCDPISGHTALYWYRQSLGQGLEFLIYFQGNSAPDKSGLPSDRFSAERTGGSVSTLTIQRTQQEDSAVYLCASSSIGHRGSRNTIYFGEGSWLTVV.

The chain joins TRBV3-1 (or the pseudogene TRBV3-2) to TRBJ2-1; 7 bases agree with TRBD2. The V gene's germline CDR1 is LGHDT and CDR2 YNNKEL (reference sequence). V lost 0 bases, J lost 5 bases, and 10 bases stayed unmatched. The CDR3 has 17 residues. Here the CDR3 reads CASSQDMVAGLNNEQFF. As DNA, the CDR3 is TGTGCCAGCAGCCAAGATATGGTAGCGGGCTTAAACAATGAGCAGTTCTTC.

The rearrangement joins TRBV11-2 to TRBJ1-1; a weak D match, TRBD1 (6 bases). Looked up from germline, CDR1 is SGHAT and CDR2 is FQNNGV. The CDR3 extends over 18 amino acids. Deletions cut 5 bases from V and 5 bases from J, with 27 bases between. The CDR3 is CASSPNIAPQGIRTEAFF. CDR3 DNA sequence: TGTGCCAGCAGCCCAAACATAGCGCCACAGGGAATTCGGACTGAAGCTTTCTTT.

This clone turned up a few times. The genes are TRBV19 and TRBJ1-2; 7 nucleotides line up with TRBD1. CDR1 LNHDA and CDR2 SQIVND come from the germline V gene (reference sequence). The length of the CDR3 is 15 residues. The V and J ends lost 8 bases and 4 bases, in that order; junction bases with no gene match: 13. The CDR3 coding sequence is TGTGCCAGTTCCGCCGGACAGGTAGAAATCTATGGCTACACCTTC. Residues: CASSAGQVEIYGYTF. Looking up the rest from reference TRBV19 and TRBJ1-2 gives the full variable domain: DGGITQSPKYLFRKEGQNVTLSCEQNLNHDAMYWYRQDPGQGLRLIYYSQIVNDFQKGDIAEGYSVSREKKESFPLTVTSAQKNPTAFYLCASSAGQVEIYGYTFGSGTRLTVV.

This chain joins TRBV5-1 and TRBJ2-7; TRBD2 matches 11 bases. This CDR3 has 15 amino acids. The V segment lost 4 bases and the J segment 3 bases; nucleotides outside the gene matches: 6. Germline CDR1 is SGHRS and CDR2 is YFSETQ. As DNA, the CDR3 is TGCGCCAGCAGCATTGTTCTAGCGGGAGGCTACGAGCAGTACTTC. It is translated as CASSIVLAGGYEQYF.

There are a few counts of this clone. The J gene is TRBJ1-6, the V gene TRBV19; a possible D gene is TRBD1 (6 bases). Germline V gives CDR1 LNHDA, CDR2 SQIVND (reference sequence). The CDR3 extends over 14 amino acids. V was pared by 1 base and J by 9 bases, with 10 bases between. In DNA form, the CDR3 reads TGTGCCAGTAGTATAGCAGGGGAAGGTTCACCCCTCCACTTT. It translates to CASSIAGEGSPLHF. The entire variable domain, with the rest obtained from reference TRBV19 and TRBJ1-6, is as follows: DGGITQSPKYLFRKEGQNVTLSCEQNLNHDAMYWYRQDPGQGLRLIYYSQIVNDFQKGDIAEGYSVSREKKESFPLTVTSAQKNPTAFYLCASSIAGEGSPLHFGNGTRLTVT.

This chain links TRBV19 with TRBJ2-5; 8 bases map to TRBD1. The CDR3 is 13 residues long. Germline loops: CDR1 LNHDA, CDR2 SQIVND (reference sequence). Unmatched junction bases numbered 9, after V lost 10 bases and J lost 5 bases. CDR3 coding DNA: TGTGCCACCGGATCGCAGGGGGCTGAGACCCAGTACTTC. Translated, it gives CATGSQGAETQYF.

The V and J genes are TRBV7-3 and TRBJ2-5; 15 bases match TRBD2. The CDR3 contains 16 residues. The germline gives CDR1 SGHTA, CDR2 FQGTGA. The V segment lost 5 bases and the J segment 2 bases; nucleotides outside the gene matches: 3. As DNA, the CDR3 is TGTGCCAGCAGCCTAGGACTAGCGGGAGGGCAAGAGACCCAGTACTTC. This translates into CASSLGLAGGQETQYF.

This clone has a handful of counts. This rearrangement joins TRBV9 to TRBJ2-3; 8 bases are a match to TRBD1. CDR3 length: 17 residues. Germline values: CDR1 SGDLS, CDR2 YYNGEE. Germline trimming cut 0 bases from V and 0 bases from J; bases unmatched to any gene: 6. CDR3 nucleotides: TGTGCCAGCAGCGTAGGGGCAGGGGGCATTAGCACAGATACGCAGTATTTT. Amino acid sequence: CASSVGAGGISTDTQYF.

The chain joins TRBV4-1 to TRBJ2-1, with TRBD2 identical over 9 bases. Trimming cost V 1 base and J 6 bases; bases outside gene matches: 4. Germline CDR1 reads MGHRA; CDR2 reads YSYEKL. The CDR3 spans 15 residues. In DNA form, the CDR3 reads TGCGCCAGCAGCCAAGGCGGCGGGAGGGTCAATGAGCAGTTCTTC. This encodes CASSQGGGRVNEQFF.

This clone appeared once. This sequence joins TRBV5-1 and TRBJ1-5; 11 positions agree with TRBD1. Germline V gene data show CDR1 as SGHRS and CDR2 as YFSETQ. CDR3 length: 21 residues. After removal of 3 bases from V and 1 base from J, the junction contained 18 bases not matched to a gene. CDR3 nucleotides: TGCGCCAGCAGCTGCCGGGACAGGGGGTTATTTCCATCATCGAGCAATCAGCCCCAGCATTTT. It is translated as CASSCRDRGLFPSSSNQPQHF.

Of note for this clone: The same CDR3 also results from other DNA sequences found in this sample. This chain links TRBV5-1 with TRBJ1-2; 8 bases align to TRBD1. CDR1 and CDR2 from the germline V gene are SGHRS and YFSETQ. This CDR3 comprises 14 residues. The ends lost 3 bases at V and 8 bases at J; junction bases unmatched: 9. The CDR3 region is CASSSTTGVGGYTF. The CDR3 DNA reads as TGCGCCAGCAGCTCAACGACAGGGGTTGGGGGCTACACCTTC.

The rearrangement links TRBV18 to TRBJ2-2; D tentatively reads TRBD1 or TRBD2 (6 bases each). Trimming removed 7 bases from V and 6 bases from J, with 12 bases in between. Germline V gives CDR1 KGHSH, CDR2 LQKENI. The CDR3 has 13 amino acids. Written as DNA, the CDR3 is TGTGCCAGCTTATCCCGGGGGCCCGGGGAGCTGTTTTTT. It yields the protein CASLSRGPGELFF.

The CDR3 coding sequence is TGTGCCAGCAGTTTCAGCAGGTCTCTCGCTGAAGCTTTCTTT. Its translation: CASSFSRSLAEAFF. This chain joins TRBV27 and TRBJ1-1, with D hard to call. Germline V gene data show CDR1 as MNHEY and CDR2 as SMNVEV (reference sequence). The CDR3 is 14 residues long. The V gene lost 3 bases and the J gene lost 6 bases, with 14 bases spanning the gap.